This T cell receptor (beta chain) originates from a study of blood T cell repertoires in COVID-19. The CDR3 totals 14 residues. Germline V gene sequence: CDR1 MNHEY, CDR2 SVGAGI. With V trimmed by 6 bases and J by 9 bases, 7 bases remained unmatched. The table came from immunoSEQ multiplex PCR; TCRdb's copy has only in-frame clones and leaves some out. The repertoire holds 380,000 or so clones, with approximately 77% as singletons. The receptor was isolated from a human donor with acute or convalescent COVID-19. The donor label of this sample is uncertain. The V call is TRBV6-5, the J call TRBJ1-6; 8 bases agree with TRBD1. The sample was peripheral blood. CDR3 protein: CASRRQGQSSPLHF. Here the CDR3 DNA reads TGTGCCAGCAGACGACAGGGGCAGAGTTCACCCCTCCACTTT.